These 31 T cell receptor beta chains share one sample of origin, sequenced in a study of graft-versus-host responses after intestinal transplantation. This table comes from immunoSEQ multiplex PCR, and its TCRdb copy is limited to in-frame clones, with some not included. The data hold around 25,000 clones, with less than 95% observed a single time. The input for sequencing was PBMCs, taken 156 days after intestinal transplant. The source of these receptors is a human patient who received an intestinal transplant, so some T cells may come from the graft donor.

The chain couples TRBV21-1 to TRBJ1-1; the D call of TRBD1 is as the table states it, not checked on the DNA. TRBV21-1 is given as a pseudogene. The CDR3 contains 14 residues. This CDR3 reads CASSKDSPHTEAFF. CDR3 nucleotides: TGTGCCAGCAGCAAAGACAGCCCCCACACTGAAGCTTTCTTT.

The CDR3, as DNA: TGCGCCAGCAGCCAAGAAAAGACAGGGTATAGCAATCAGCCCCAGCATTTT. Translated, it gives CASSQEKTGYSNQPQHF. V and J are TRBV4-3 and TRBJ1-5; TRBD1 agrees at 7 bases. The length of the CDR3 is 17 residues. The V and J ends lost 0 bases and 0 bases, in that order; junction bases with no gene match: 5. In germline, CDR1 is LGHNA, CDR2 YSLEER.

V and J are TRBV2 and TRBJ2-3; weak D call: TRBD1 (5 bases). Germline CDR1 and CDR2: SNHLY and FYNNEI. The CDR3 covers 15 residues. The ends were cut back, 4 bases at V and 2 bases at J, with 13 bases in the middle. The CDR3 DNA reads TGTGCCAGCAGTGGCTACGCAGGGATCACAGATACGCAGTATTTT. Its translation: CASSGYAGITDTQYF.

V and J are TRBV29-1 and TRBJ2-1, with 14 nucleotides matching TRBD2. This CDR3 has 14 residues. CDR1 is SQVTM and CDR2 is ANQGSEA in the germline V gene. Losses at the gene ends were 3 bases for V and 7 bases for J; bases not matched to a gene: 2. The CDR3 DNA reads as TGCAGCGTTGAGGGACTAGCGGGAGTTAATGAGCAGTTCTTC. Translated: CSVEGLAGVNEQFF.

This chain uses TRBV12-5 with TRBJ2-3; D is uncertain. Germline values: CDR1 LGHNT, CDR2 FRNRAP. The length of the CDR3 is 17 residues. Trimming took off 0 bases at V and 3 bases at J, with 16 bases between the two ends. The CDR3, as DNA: TGTGCTAGTGGTTTGGTAATGCTGTCGCGGTGGACAGATACGCAGTATTTT. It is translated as CASGLVMLSRWTDTQYF.

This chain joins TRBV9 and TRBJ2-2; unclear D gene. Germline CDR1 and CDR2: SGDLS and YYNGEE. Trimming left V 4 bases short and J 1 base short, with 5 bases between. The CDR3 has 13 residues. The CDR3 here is CASSYRNTGELFF. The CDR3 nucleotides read TGTGCCAGCAGCTACAGGAACACCGGGGAGCTGTTTTTT.

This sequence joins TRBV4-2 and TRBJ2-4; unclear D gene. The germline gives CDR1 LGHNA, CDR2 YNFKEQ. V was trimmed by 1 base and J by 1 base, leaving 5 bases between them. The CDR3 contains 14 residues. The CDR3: CASSQAEAKNIQYF. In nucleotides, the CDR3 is TGTGCCAGCAGCCAAGCCGAGGCCAAAAACATTCAGTACTTC.

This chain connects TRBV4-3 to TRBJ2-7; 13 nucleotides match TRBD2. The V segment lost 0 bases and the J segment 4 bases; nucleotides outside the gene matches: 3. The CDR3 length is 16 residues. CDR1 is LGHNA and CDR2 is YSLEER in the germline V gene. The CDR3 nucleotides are TGCGCCAGCAGCCAAGAACTAGCGGGGGGGCCGTACGAGCAGTACTTC. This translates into CASSQELAGGPYEQYF.

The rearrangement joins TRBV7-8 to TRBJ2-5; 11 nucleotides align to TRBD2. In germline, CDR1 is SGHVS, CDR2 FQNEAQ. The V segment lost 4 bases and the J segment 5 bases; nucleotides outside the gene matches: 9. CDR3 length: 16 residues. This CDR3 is CASSSSLAGGPETQYF. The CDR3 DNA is TGTGCCAGCAGCTCAAGTTTAGCGGGGGGGCCCGAGACCCAGTACTTC.

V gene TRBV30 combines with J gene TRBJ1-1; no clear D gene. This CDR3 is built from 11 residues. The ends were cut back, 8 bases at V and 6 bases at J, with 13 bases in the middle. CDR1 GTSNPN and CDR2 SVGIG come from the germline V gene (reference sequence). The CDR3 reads CAGRAVAEAFF. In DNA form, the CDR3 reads TGTGCCGGGCGGGCTGTGGCTGAAGCTTTCTTT.

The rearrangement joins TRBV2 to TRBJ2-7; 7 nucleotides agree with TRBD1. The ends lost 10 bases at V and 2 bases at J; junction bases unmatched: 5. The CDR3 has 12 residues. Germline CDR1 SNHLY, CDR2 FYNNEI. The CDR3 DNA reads TGTGCCATTATGACAGGGCCCTACGAGCAGTACTTC. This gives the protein CAIMTGPYEQYF.

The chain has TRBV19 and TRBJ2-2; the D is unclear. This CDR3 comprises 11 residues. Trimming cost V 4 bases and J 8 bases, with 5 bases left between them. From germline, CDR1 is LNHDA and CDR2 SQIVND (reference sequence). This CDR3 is CASSSGGELFF. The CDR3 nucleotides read TGTGCCAGTAGTAGTGGGGGGGAGCTGTTTTTT.

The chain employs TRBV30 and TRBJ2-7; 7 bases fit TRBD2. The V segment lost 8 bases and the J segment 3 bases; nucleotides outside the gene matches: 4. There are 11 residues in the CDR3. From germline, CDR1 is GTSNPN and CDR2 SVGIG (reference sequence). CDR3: CAGEGGYEQYF. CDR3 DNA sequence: TGTGCCGGGGAGGGTGGCTACGAGCAGTACTTC.

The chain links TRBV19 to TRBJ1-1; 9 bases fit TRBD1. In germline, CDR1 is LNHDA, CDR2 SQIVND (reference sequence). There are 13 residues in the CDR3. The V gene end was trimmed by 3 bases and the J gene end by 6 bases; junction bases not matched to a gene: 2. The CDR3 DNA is TGTGCCAGTAGTATCGGACAGGGGTCTGAAGCTTTCTTT. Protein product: CASSIGQGSEAFF.

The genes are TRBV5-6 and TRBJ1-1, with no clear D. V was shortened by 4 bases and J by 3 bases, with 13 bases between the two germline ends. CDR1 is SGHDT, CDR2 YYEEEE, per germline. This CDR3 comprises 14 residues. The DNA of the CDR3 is TGTGCCAGCAGCATACCCGGCAGCTACACTGAAGCTTTCTTT. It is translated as CASSIPGSYTEAFF. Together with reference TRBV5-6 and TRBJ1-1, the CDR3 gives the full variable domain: DAGVTQSPTHLIKTRGQQVTLRCSPKSGHDTVSWYQQALGQGPQFIFQYYEEEERQRGNFPDRFSGHQFPNYSSELNVNALLLGDSALYLCASSIPGSYTEAFFGQGTRLTVV.

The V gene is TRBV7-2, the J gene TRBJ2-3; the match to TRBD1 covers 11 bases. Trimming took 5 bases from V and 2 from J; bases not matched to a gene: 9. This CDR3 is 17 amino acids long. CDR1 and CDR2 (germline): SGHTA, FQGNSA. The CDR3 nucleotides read TGTGCCAGCAGCAAGGACAGGGGGCGGGTTCTCACAGATACGCAGTATTTT. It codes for CASSKDRGRVLTDTQYF.

The CDR3 nucleotides read TGTGCCAGCAGTGGTCGGACAGGGCCCACCTACGAGCAGTACTTC. As protein: CASSGRTGPTYEQYF. The J gene is TRBJ2-7, the V gene TRBV6-1; 8 positions match TRBD1. The V and J ends lost 4 bases and 2 bases, in that order; junction bases with no gene match: 7. CDR1 is MNHNS, CDR2 SASEGT, per germline. The CDR3 runs to 15 residues.

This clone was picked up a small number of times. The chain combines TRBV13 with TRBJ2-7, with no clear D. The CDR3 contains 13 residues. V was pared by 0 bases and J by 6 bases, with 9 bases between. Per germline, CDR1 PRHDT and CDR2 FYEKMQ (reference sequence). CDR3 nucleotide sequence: TGTGCCAGCAGCTTAGGCCAAGGGTTCGAGCAGTACTTC. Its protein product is CASSLGQGFEQYF.

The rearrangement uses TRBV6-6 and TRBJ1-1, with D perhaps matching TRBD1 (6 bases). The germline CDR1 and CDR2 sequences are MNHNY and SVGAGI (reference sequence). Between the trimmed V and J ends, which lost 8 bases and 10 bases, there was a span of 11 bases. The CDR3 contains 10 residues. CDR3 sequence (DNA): TGTGCCAGCTTAGGGGGTGGAGCTTTCTTT. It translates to CASLGGGAFF.

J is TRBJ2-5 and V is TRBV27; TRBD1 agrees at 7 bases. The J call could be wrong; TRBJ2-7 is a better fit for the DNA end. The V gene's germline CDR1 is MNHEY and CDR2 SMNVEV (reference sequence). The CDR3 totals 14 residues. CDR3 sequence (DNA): TGTGCCAGCAGTTCGGGACAGTCATACTACGAGCAGTACTTC. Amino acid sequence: CASSSGQSYYEQYF.

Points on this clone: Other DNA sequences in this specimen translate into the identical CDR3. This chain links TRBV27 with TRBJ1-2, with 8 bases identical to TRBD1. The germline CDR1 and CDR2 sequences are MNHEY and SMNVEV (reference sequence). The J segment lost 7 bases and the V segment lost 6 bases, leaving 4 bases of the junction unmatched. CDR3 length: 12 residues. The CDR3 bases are TGTGCCAGCAGAGCCGACAGGGGTGGCTACACCTTC. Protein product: CASRADRGGYTF.

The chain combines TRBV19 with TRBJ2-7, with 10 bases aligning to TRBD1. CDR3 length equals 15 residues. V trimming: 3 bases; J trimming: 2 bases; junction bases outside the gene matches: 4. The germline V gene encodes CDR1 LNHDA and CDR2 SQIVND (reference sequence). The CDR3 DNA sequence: TGTGCCAGTAGTATGGGGACAGGGGTCACCTACGAGCAGTACTTC. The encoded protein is CASSMGTGVTYEQYF. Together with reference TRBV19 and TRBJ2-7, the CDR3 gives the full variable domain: DGGITQSPKYLFRKEGQNVTLSCEQNLNHDAMYWYRQDPGQGLRLIYYSQIVNDFQKGDIAEGYSVSREKKESFPLTVTSAQKNPTAFYLCASSMGTGVTYEQYFGPGTRLTVT.

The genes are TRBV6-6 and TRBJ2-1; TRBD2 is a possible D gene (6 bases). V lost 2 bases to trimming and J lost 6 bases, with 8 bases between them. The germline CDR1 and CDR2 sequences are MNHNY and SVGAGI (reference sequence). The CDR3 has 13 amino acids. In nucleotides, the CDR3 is TGTGCCAGCAGTTACCCGGGGGTCAATGAGCAGTTCTTC. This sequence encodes CASSYPGVNEQFF.

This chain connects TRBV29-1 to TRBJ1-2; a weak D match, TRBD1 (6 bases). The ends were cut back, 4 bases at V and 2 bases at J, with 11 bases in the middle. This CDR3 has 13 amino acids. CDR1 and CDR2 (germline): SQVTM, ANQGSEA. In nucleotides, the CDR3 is TGCAGCGTTGGACAGGCCCTAAACTATGGCTACACCTTC. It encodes CSVGQALNYGYTF.

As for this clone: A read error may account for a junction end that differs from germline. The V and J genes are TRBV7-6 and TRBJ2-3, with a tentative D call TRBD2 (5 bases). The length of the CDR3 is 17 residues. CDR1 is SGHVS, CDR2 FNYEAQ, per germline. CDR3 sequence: CASSLARILEFTDTQYF. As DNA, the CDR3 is TGTGCCAGCAGCCTAGCCCGGATTCTAGAGTTCACAGATACGCAGTATTTT.

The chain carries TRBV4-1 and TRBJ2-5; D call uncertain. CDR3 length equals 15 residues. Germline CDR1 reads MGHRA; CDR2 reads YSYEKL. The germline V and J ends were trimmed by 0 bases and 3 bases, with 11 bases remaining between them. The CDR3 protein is CASSQESLLEETQYF. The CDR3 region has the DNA TGCGCCAGCAGCCAAGAGAGCCTGCTAGAAGAGACCCAGTACTTC.

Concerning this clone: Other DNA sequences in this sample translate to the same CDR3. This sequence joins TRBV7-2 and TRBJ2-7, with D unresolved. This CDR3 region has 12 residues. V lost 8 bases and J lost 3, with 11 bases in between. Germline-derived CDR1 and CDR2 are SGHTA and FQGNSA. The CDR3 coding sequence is TGTGCCAGCGTCGACAATTTCTACGAGCAGTACTTC. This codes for CASVDNFYEQYF.

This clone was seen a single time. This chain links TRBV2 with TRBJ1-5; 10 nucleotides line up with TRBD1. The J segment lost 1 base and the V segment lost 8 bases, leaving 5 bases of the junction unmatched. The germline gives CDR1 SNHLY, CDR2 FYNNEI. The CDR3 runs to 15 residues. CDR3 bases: TGTGCCAGCGCCTCGGACAGGGGGAGCAATCAGCCCCAGCATTTT. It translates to CASASDRGSNQPQHF.

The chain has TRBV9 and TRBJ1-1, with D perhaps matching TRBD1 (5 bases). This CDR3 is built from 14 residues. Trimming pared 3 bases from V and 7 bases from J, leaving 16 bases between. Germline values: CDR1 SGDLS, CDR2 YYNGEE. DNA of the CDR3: TGTGCCAGCAGCGCGAGGGGTCCCACAGTTGAAGCTTTCTTT. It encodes CASSARGPTVEAFF.

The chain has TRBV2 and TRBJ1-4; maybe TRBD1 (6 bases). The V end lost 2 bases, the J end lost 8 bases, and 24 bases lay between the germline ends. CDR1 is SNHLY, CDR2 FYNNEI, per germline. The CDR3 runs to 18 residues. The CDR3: CASSEIPSDLKGGEKLFF. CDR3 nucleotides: TGTGCCAGCAGTGAAATTCCCTCCGACCTCAAGGGGGGGGAAAAACTGTTTTTT.

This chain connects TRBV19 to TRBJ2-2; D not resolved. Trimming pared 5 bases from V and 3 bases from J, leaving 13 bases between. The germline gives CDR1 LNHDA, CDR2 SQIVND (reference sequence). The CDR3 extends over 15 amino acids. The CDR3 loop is CASSVGLSYTGELFF. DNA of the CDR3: TGTGCCAGTAGTGTGGGCCTAAGCTACACCGGGGAGCTGTTTTTT. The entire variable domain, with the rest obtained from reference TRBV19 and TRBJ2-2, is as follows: DGGITQSPKYLFRKEGQNVTLSCEQNLNHDAMYWYRQDPGQGLRLIYYSQIVNDFQKGDIAEGYSVSREKKESFPLTVTSAQKNPTAFYLCASSVGLSYTGELFFGEGSRLTVL.